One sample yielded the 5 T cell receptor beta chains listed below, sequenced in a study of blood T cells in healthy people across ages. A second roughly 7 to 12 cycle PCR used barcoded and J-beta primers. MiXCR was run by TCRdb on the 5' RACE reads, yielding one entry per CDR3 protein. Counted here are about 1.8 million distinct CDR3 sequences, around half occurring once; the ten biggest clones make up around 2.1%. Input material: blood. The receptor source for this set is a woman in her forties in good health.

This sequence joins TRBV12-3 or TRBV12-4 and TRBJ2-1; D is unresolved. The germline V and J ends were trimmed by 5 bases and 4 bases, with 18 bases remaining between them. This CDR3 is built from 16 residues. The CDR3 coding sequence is TGTGCCAGCAGTCCCACCTCCAAATTTTCATACAATGAGCAGTTCTTC. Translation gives CASSPTSKFSYNEQFF.

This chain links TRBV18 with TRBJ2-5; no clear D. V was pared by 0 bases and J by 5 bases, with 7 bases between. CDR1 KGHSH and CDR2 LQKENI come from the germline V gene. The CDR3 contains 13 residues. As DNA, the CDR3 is TGTGCCAGCTCACCACCGGTAATCGAGACCCAGTACTTC. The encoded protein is CASSPPVIETQYF. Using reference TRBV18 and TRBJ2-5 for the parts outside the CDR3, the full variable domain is NAGVMQNPRHLVRRRGQEARLRCSPMKGHSHVYWYRQLPEEGLKFMVYLQKENIIDESGMPKERFSAEFPKEGPSILRIQQVVRGDSAAYFCASSPPVIETQYFGPGTRLLVL.

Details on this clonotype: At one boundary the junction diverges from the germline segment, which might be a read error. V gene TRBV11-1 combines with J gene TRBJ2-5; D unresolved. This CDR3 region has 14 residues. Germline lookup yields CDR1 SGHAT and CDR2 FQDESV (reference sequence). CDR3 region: CTSSLRISEETQYF. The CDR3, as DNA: TGTACCAGCAGCTTACGTATCTCGGAGGAGACCCAGTACTTC.

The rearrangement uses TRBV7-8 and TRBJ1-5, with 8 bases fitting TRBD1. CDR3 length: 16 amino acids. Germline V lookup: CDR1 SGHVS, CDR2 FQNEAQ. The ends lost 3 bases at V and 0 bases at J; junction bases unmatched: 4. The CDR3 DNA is TGTGCCAGCAGCTTGGAGGGACAGGTTAGCAATCAGCCCCAGCATTTT. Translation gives CASSLEGQVSNQPQHF.

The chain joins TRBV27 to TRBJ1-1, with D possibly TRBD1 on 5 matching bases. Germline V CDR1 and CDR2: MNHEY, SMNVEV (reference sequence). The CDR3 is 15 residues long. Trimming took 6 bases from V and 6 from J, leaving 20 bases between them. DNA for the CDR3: TGTGCCAGCAGCGAGAGACAACTCCCGGGGGCTGAAGCTTTCTTT. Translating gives CASSERQLPGAEAFF.